This note documents a single T cell receptor (beta chain) sequence. Its antigen is not identified. This entry comes from a study of graft-versus-host responses after intestinal transplantation. For the study at large: Recipients received multivisceral, liver-intestinal, or isolated intestinal transplants. Induction with anti-thymocyte globulin, then tacrolimus and steroids for around three years, was given to all recipients.

This CDR3 contains 11 residues. CDR1 and CDR2 from the germline V gene are MRHNA and SNTAGT. Deletions cut 2 bases from V and 4 bases from J, with 0 bases between. General study findings and limits: Early post-transplant HvG declines tracked with peak circulating GvH clone levels. GvH clones were identified in recipient marrow, with some first appearing in ileum or blood.

Assay used: immunoSEQ multiplex PCR; TCRdb lists only in-frame clones, some missing. In the table there are 120,000 or so clones, roughly 93% of which are singletons. J is TRBJ1-5 and V is TRBV6-4; D gene ambiguous. The starting material was unstimulated CD8+ T cells sorted from spleen or lymph node cells, obtained before intestinal transplant. This sequence originates from a human donor who received an intestinal transplant. CDR3 coding DNA: TGTGCCAGCAGTGACAATCAGCCCCAGCATTTT. Its protein is CASSDNQPQHF.